Shown below are 9 T cell receptor beta chains from a single sample sequenced in a study of blood T cell repertoires in COVID-19. Sequencing was performed with immunoSEQ multiplex PCR; in TCRdb, only in-frame clones are kept and a portion is missing. Counted here are 80,000 to 130,000 clones, just over 90% occurring once; the ten biggest clones make up 0.97%. Specimen: peripheral blood. These receptors all come from a man in his sixties with acute or convalescent COVID-19.

The rearrangement uses TRBV5-1 and TRBJ1-2, with D possibly TRBD1 on 6 matching bases. The CDR3 is 14 amino acids. The germline V gene encodes CDR1 SGHRS and CDR2 YFSETQ. Trimming removed 7 bases at V and 0 bases at J, with 13 bases between. This CDR3 is CASGEQGSNYGYTF. The CDR3 coding sequence is TGCGCCAGCGGCGAACAGGGATCTAACTATGGCTACACCTTC.

The gene calls are TRBV5-1 and TRBJ1-4, with 9 bases aligning to TRBD1. This CDR3 has 14 amino acids. The V gene's germline CDR1 is SGHRS and CDR2 YFSETQ. Losses at the gene ends were 4 bases for V and 8 bases for J; bases not matched to a gene: 6. Written as DNA, the CDR3 is TGCGCCAGCAGCGTAACAGGGGGCGCAGAAAAACTGTTTTTT. This sequence encodes CASSVTGGAEKLFF.

The rearrangement links TRBV9 to TRBJ2-1; 7 positions agree with TRBD2. The CDR3 consists of 14 residues. V dropped 0 bases and J dropped 6; count of bases not matched to a gene: 3. Germline CDR1 SGDLS, CDR2 YYNGEE. CDR3 sequence: CASSVGGSGNEQFF. DNA for the CDR3: TGTGCCAGCAGCGTAGGCGGGAGCGGCAATGAGCAGTTCTTC.

This clone has only one observation. CDR3 DNA: TGCGCCAGCAGCTTGGCAGGGACAGGGGGCTCAGAGACCCAGTACTTC. Amino acids: CASSLAGTGGSETQYF. The chain joins TRBV5-1 to TRBJ2-5; 12 bases are shared with TRBD1. Unmatched junction bases numbered 4, after V lost 0 bases and J lost 4 bases. This CDR3 is 16 amino acids long. Germline CDR1 reads SGHRS; CDR2 reads YFSETQ.

This sequence joins TRBV9 and TRBJ1-5; D ambiguous. V lost 4 bases and J lost 7, with 18 bases in between. Germline V gene sequence: CDR1 SGDLS, CDR2 YYNGEE. The CDR3 is made up of 15 amino acids. CDR3: CASSSTLSGNQPQHF. The CDR3 region has the DNA TGTGCCAGCAGCTCGACCCTTTCGGGGAACCAGCCCCAGCATTTT. Complete variable domain (other parts from reference TRBV9 and TRBJ1-5): DSGVTQTPKHLITATGQRVTLRCSPRSGDLSVYWYQQSLDQGLQFLIQYYNGEERAKGNILERFSAQQFPDLHSELNLSSLELGDSALYFCASSSTLSGNQPQHFGDGTRLSIL.

As for this clone: Other DNA sequences from this sample encode an identical CDR3 as well. This chain uses TRBV7-3 with TRBJ1-5; D is uncertain. This CDR3 comprises 13 residues. Trimming left V 2 bases short and J 7 bases short, with 9 bases between. Looked up from germline, CDR1 is SGHTA and CDR2 is FQGTGA. The CDR3 DNA sequence: TGTGCCAGCAGCTTAGCGGGAGGCCAGCCCCAGCATTTT. This encodes CASSLAGGQPQHF.

The chain employs TRBV29-1 and TRBJ1-1; D possibly corresponds to TRBD1 (6 bases). V was trimmed by 7 bases and J by 1 base, leaving 10 bases between them. Looked up from germline, CDR1 is SQVTM and CDR2 is ANQGSEA. The CDR3 spans 12 residues. In DNA, the CDR3 is TGCAGCGCATCAGGGGCGAACACTGAAGCTTTCTTT. Translation gives CSASGANTEAFF.

This clone came up a few times. This CDR3 is CASSSTQNTEAFF. In DNA, the CDR3 is TGTGCCAGCAGTTCGACACAGAACACTGAAGCTTTCTTT. The V call is TRBV6-6, the J call TRBJ1-1, with D uncertain. Trimming stripped 4 bases from V and 1 base from J, with 7 bases between. Germline V gene lookup returns CDR1 MNHNY and CDR2 SVGAGI (reference sequence). The CDR3 contains 13 residues.

The chain links TRBV19 to TRBJ2-3, with D possibly matching TRBD1 (6 bases). The germline CDR1 and CDR2 sequences are LNHDA and SQIVND (reference sequence). The CDR3 runs 14 residues. Deletions cut 5 bases from V and 4 bases from J, with 13 bases between. CDR3 nucleotide sequence: TGTGCCAGTAGTCCAGGGGTATTGGCAGATACGCAGTATTTT. It translates to CASSPGVLADTQYF.